This entry describes one T cell receptor (beta chain). Antigen: not known. Here the CDR3 omits its conserved ending phenylalanine or tryptophan, so a read error is the likely source. It is unclear where the CDR3 begins or ends on the DNA, so no DNA is shown, and the CDR3 is as TCRdb lists it. CDR1 is PRHDT, CDR2 FYEKMQ, per germline (reference sequence). The CDR3 has 15 residues if both end residues are counted. TCR sequencing covered a few patients who responded to pembrolizumab. The data were obtained in a study of PD-1 blockade in mismatch repair-deficient tumors. Study-wide points: After pembrolizumab, tumor-resident clones rose rapidly, then generally contracted before radiologic responses.

The data were produced by immunoSEQ multiplex PCR, yet TCRdb's version contains in-frame clones alone and is incomplete. The profile shows approximately 37,000 clones, about 88% of them singletons. The chain carries TRBV13 and TRBJ1-2; the table names TRBD1, a call not compared with the DNA. This material consisted of peripheral blood, taken approximately 78 weeks after starting pembrolizumab. This TCR was sampled from an adult with mismatch repair-deficient cancer. CDR3 loop: CASSSSGQGPGSGVV.